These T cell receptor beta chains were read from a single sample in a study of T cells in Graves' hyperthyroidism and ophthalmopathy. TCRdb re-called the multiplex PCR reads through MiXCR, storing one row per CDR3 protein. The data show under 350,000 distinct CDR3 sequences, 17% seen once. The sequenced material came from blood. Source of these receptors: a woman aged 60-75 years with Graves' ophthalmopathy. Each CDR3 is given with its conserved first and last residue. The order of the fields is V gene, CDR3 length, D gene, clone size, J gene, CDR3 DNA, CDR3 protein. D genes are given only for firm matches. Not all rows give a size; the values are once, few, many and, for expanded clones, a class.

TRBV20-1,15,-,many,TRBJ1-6,TGCAGTGCTAGAAGGGAGACCTCCTATAATTCACCCCTCCACTTT,CSARRETSYNSPLHF
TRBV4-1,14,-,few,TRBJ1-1,TGCGCCAGCAGACCCCCCAGGATGAACACTGAAGCTTTCTTT,CASRPPRMNTEAFF
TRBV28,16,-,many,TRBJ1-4,TGTGCCAGCAGTCCCCGGCGGGGAGCTTCTAATGAAAAACTGTTTTTT,CASSPRRGASNEKLFF
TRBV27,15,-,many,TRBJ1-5,TGTGCCAGCAGTTTTAAGTGGGCCTCCAATCAGCCCCAGCATTTT,CASSFKWASNQPQHF
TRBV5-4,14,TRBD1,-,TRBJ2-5,TGTGCCAGCAGCGGAAAACAGGGGCAAGAGACCCAGTACTTC,CASSGKQGQETQYF
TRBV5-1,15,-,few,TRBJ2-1,TGCGCCAGCAGAGCTAGGGAGGCCCCCTACAATGAGCAGTTCTTC,CASRAREAPYNEQFF
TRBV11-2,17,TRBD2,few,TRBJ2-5,TGTGCCAGCAGCCCAGGCCCGGTAGCGGGAGGGGTGGAGACCCAGTACTTC,CASSPGPVAGGVETQYF
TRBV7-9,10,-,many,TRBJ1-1,TGTGCCAGCAGCCCCACTGAAGCTTTCTTT,CASSPTEAFF
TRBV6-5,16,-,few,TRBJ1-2,TGTGCCAGCAGTTACTCGAACAGGCCGGGGTCCTATGGCTACACCTTC,CASSYSNRPGSYGYTF
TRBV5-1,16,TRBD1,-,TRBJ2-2,TGCGCCAGCAGCTTGCTTACAGGGGCTGACACCGGGGAGCTGTTTTTT,CASSLLTGADTGELFF
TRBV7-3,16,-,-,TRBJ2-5,TGTGCCAGCAGCCTCGGGCCAGCGTCGAGCGGGGAGACCCAGTACTTC,CASSLGPASSGETQYF
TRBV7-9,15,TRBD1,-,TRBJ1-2,TGTGCCAGCAGCTTAGAGACAGGGGCTTTCTATGGCTACACCTTC,CASSLETGAFYGYTF
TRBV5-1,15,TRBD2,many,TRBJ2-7,TGCGCCAGCAGCTTAAATAGCGGGAGGGCCTACGAGCAGTACTTC,CASSLNSGRAYEQYF
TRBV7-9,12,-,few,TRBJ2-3,TGTGCCAGCAGCAAGTACACAGATACGCAGTATTTT,CASSKYTDTQYF
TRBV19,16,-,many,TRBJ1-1,TGTGCCAGTAGGGGGTTACGGGGGGACGGTCCGATTGAAGCTTTCTTT,CASRGLRGDGPIEAFF
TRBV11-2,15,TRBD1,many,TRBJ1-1,TGTGCCAGCAGCATTTATGGGACAGCAAACACTGAAGCTTTCTTT,CASSIYGTANTEAFF
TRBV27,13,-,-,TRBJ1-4,TGTGCCAGCAGCTTTGACCGGAATGAAAAACTGTTTTTT,CASSFDRNEKLFF
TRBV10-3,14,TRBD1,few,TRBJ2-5,TGTGCCATCAGCAGGGACAGGGGGGGGGAGACCCAGTACTTC,CAISRDRGGETQYF
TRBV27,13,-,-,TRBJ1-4,TGTGCCAGCAGTCGGGTCTCTAATGAAAAACTGTTTTTT,CASSRVSNEKLFF
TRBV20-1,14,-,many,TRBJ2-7,TGCAGTGCTCCTAACAGCTTGAGGGGTTGGGAGCAGTACTTC,CSAPNSLRGWEQYF
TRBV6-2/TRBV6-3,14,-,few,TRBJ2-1,TGTGCCTCCCATTCCGGGCAGGTGAAGAATGAGCAGTTCTTC,CASHSGQVKNEQFF
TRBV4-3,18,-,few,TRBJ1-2,TGCGCCAGCAGCCAAGCCCTCTATCCCGGGACCCCCGGAGACGGCTACACCTTC,CASSQALYPGTPGDGYTF
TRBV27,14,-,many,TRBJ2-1,TGTGCCAGCAGTCCACTACAGTTTGACAATGAGCAGTTCTTC,CASSPLQFDNEQFF
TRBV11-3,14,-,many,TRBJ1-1,TGTGCCAGCAGCTCGCCGGGGAGAGTCACTGAAGCTTTCTTT,CASSSPGRVTEAFF
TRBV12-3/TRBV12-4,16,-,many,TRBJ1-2,TGTGCCAGCAGTCCGCGAGGATTGGGGTCATACTATGGCTACACCTTC,CASSPRGLGSYYGYTF
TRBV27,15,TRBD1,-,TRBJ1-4,TGTGCCAGCAGGCTGAGACAGGGAACTAATGAAAAACTGTTTTTT,CASRLRQGTNEKLFF
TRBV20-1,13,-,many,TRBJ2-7,TGCAGTGCTGGAACAGGGTTAGTCTACGAGCAGTACTTC,CSAGTGLVYEQYF
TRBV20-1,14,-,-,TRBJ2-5,TGCAGTGCCAACCCGACCGACGCTCAAGAGACCCAGTACTTC,CSANPTDAQETQYF
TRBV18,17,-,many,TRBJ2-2,TGTGCCAGCTCACCAATATCTAGGACTGCGAACACCGGGGAGCTGTTTTTT,CASSPISRTANTGELFF
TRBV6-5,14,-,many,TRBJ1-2,TGTGCCAGCAGTTACTCCCCCCGGGCGTATGGCTACACCTTC,CASSYSPRAYGYTF
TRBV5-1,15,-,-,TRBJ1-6,TGCGCCAGCAGCTTCTGGACAAGAAATAATTCACCCCTCCACTTT,CASSFWTRNNSPLHF